The rows below give T cell receptor beta chains drawn from one sample of a study of PD-L1 blockade in urothelial cancer. Here immunoSEQ multiplex PCR was the method, and the copy in TCRdb shows in-frame clones only, minus some. Among 90,000 or so clones listed, nearly 90% were seen once. The starting material was PBMCs, obtained around atezolizumab (anti-PD-L1) treatment. The receptors shown here come from a man aged 60-69 years with urothelial cancer. Both conserved end residues are part of each CDR3. The D gene is left open where the match is weak. Size tells how often a clone was seen (once, few, many) or the class of an expanded clone, and some rows leave it out.

V	J	size	D	CDR3	DNA
TRBV15	TRBJ2-7	NA	NA	CATSSAGVVYEQYF	TGTGCCACCAGCAGTGCAGGGGTCGTGTACGAGCAGTACTTC
TRBV25-1	TRBJ2-1	NA	NA	CASSDRGSRENEQFF	TGTGCCAGCAGTGATAGGGGGAGCAGGGAGAATGAGCAGTTCTTC
TRBV10-1	TRBJ1-4	once	TRBD1	CASSDPGTGVEKLFF	TGCGCCAGCAGTGATCCCGGGACAGGGGTCGAAAAACTGTTTTTT
TRBV5-1	TRBJ2-7	NA	TRBD2	CASSPNGLAVSSYEQYF	TGCGCCAGCAGCCCGAACGGACTAGCGGTTTCCTCCTACGAGCAGTACTTC
TRBV7-9	TRBJ1-1	once	NA	CASSSGQMNTEAFF	TGTGCCAGCAGCTCAGGACAGATGAACACTGAAGCTTTCTTT
TRBV6-5	TRBJ2-5	NA	TRBD2	CASSRTRGETQYF	TGTGCCAGCAGCCGGACTAGAGGGGAGACCCAGTACTTC
TRBV19	TRBJ1-5	NA	NA	CATDVGRADVGQPQHF	TGTGCCACCGATGTGGGTCGAGCGGATGTCGGTCAGCCCCAGCATTTT
TRBV7-9	TRBJ1-1	NA	TRBD1	CASSLQGDITEAFF	TGTGCCAGCAGCCTCCAGGGGGACATCACTGAAGCTTTCTTT
TRBV13	TRBJ2-7	NA	NA	CASSLGGRSYEQYF	TGTGCCAGCAGCTTAGGTGGGCGTTCCTACGAGCAGTACTTC
TRBV2	TRBJ1-1	NA	NA	CASLQVYTEAFF	TGTGCCAGCCTACAGGTATACACTGAAGCTTTCTTT
TRBV4-2	TRBJ1-5	NA	NA	CASSQPAYYSNQPQHF	TGTGCCAGCAGCCAACCAGCCTACTATAGCAATCAGCCCCAGCATTTT
TRBV2	TRBJ2-3	NA	NA	CASSETAAGTDTQYF	TGTGCCAGCAGTGAAACAGCTGCCGGCACAGATACGCAGTATTTT
TRBV5-1	TRBJ2-3	once	TRBD1	CASSLWTGLGGDTQYF	TGCGCCAGCAGCCTCTGGACAGGGCTTGGAGGAGATACGCAGTATTTT
TRBV27	TRBJ2-2	once	TRBD2	CASSLLGLAGDTGELFF	TGTGCCAGCAGTTTATTGGGACTAGCGGGAGACACCGGGGAGCTGTTTTTT
TRBV28	TRBJ2-7	NA	NA	CASSLVREQYF	TGTGCCAGCAGTTTGGTCAGGGAGCAGTACTTC
TRBV19	TRBJ2-1	few	TRBD2	CASSIGSGSHNEQFF	TGTGCCAGTAGTATCGGTAGCGGGAGTCACAATGAGCAGTTCTTC
TRBV18	TRBJ2-5	NA	TRBD1	CASSPDRAQETQYF	TGTGCCAGCTCGCCAGACAGGGCCCAAGAGACCCAGTACTTC
TRBV18	TRBJ2-6	NA	NA	CASSPGLSGANVLTF	TGTGCCAGCTCACCCGGACTCTCTGGGGCCAACGTCCTGACTTTC
TRBV9	TRBJ2-1	NA	TRBD2	CASSVGTSGRGGNEQFF	TGTGCCAGCAGCGTCGGAACTAGCGGGAGGGGGGGAAATGAGCAGTTCTTC
TRBV20-1	TRBJ1-1	NA	NA	CSARDDTEAFF	TGCAGTGCTAGAGACGACACCGAAGCTTTCTTT
TRBV2	TRBJ1-2	NA	TRBD1	CASSERQGVAGYTF	TGTGCCAGCAGTGAACGACAGGGGGTCGCTGGCTACACCTTC
TRBV5-4	TRBJ1-2	NA	TRBD1	CASSLGMSTGANYGYTF	TGTGCCAGCAGCTTGGGTATGTCTACAGGGGCGAACTATGGCTACACCTTC
TRBV7-2	TRBJ1-4	NA	TRBD1	CASSLVGYRGEKLFF	TGTGCCAGCAGCTTAGTGGGATACAGGGGTGAAAAACTGTTTTTT
TRBV15	TRBJ1-4	NA	TRBD1	CATSIHKTGNEKLFF	TGTGCCACCAGCATCCACAAGACAGGGAATGAAAAACTGTTTTTT
TRBV5-1	TRBJ2-6	few	TRBD1	CASSETTGPSGANVLTF	TGCGCCAGCAGCGAGACGACAGGGCCCTCTGGGGCCAACGTCCTGACTTTC
TRBV9	TRBJ1-1	NA	TRBD1	CASSGDRMNTEAFF	TGTGCCAGCAGCGGGGACAGGATGAACACTGAAGCTTTCTTT
TRBV2	TRBJ2-1	NA	TRBD1	CASSVDRGHTEFF	TGTGCCAGCAGCGTAGACAGGGGGCATACAGAGTTCTTC
TRBV11-2	TRBJ2-1	NA	TRBD2	CASSLEERGGYNEQFF	TGTGCCAGCAGCTTAGAGGAGAGGGGAGGGTACAATGAGCAGTTCTTC
TRBV4-1	TRBJ2-5	NA	TRBD1	CASSQMAPTTGGPGETQYF	TGCGCCAGCAGCCAGATGGCCCCTACGACAGGGGGCCCAGGTGAGACCCAGTACTTC
TRBV5-4	TRBJ2-7	NA	TRBD2	CASSLLGLNSYEQYF	TGTGCCAGCAGCTTGTTGGGACTAAACTCCTACGAGCAGTACTTC
TRBV7-9	TRBJ1-2	NA	TRBD1	CASSPQGALGYTF	TGTGCCAGCAGCCCACAGGGGGCATTGGGCTACACCTTC
TRBV6-6	TRBJ2-3	NA	TRBD2	CASSAGLVRVDTQYF	TGTGCCAGCAGCGCCGGACTAGTAAGGGTAGATACGCAGTATTTT
TRBV5-5	TRBJ2-5	NA	TRBD2	CASSLSGETQYF	TGTGCCAGCAGTCTTAGCGGGGAGACCCAGTACTTC
TRBV4-2	TRBJ1-6	NA	NA	CASSQESPSSYNSPLHF	TGTGCCAGCAGCCAAGAATCCCCGAGCTCCTATAATTCACCCCTCCACTTT
TRBV19	TRBJ2-1	NA	TRBD2	CASSISGNTNEQFF	TGTGCCAGTAGTATTAGCGGGAATACTAATGAGCAGTTCTTC
TRBV5-1	TRBJ2-1	NA	TRBD2	CASSLGSSGAVEQFF	TGCGCCAGCAGCTTGGGTTCTAGCGGGGCTGTTGAGCAGTTCTTC
TRBV7-2	TRBJ1-2	NA	NA	CASSLTGYYGYTF	TGTGCCAGCAGCTTAACGGGGTACTATGGCTACACCTTC
TRBV15	TRBJ2-7	NA	TRBD1	CATSRTGGRFSEQYF	TGTGCCACCAGCAGAACAGGGGGCCGGTTCTCCGAGCAGTACTTC
TRBV2	TRBJ2-1	NA	TRBD2	CASSEWTSGRREQFF	TGTGCCAGCAGTGAATGGACTAGCGGGAGAAGGGAGCAGTTCTTC
TRBV6-1	TRBJ2-2	NA	TRBD1	CASSADRGRRELFF	TGTGCCAGCAGTGCGGACAGGGGAAGGAGGGAGCTGTTTTTT
TRBV14	TRBJ2-7	NA	TRBD1	CASSQGQGFPYEQYF	TGTGCCAGCAGCCAAGGACAGGGATTCCCCTACGAGCAGTACTTC
TRBV27	TRBJ2-6	once	NA	CASNAQGLSPSGANVLTF	TGTGCCAGCAATGCCCAGGGCCTAAGCCCCTCTGGGGCCAACGTCCTGACTTTC
TRBV30	TRBJ1-2	NA	NA	CAWSNHSLYGYTF	TGTGCCTGGAGTAATCACAGCCTCTATGGCTACACCTTC
TRBV9	TRBJ2-7	NA	TRBD2	CASSVGGEGGEQYF	TGTGCCAGCAGCGTAGGGGGGGAGGGAGGAGAGCAGTACTTC
TRBV7-6	TRBJ2-1	few	TRBD2	CASSPKTSGNEQFF	TGTGCCAGCAGCCCTAAGACTAGCGGCAATGAGCAGTTCTTC
TRBV11-1	TRBJ2-3	NA	TRBD2	CASSFGLAGSTDTQYF	TGTGCCAGCAGCTTCGGACTAGCGGGGAGCACAGATACGCAGTATTTT
TRBV10-3	TRBJ2-3	NA	NA	CAISPQLPSADTQYF	TGTGCCATCAGTCCTCAGTTACCGAGCGCAGATACGCAGTATTTT
TRBV4-3	TRBJ2-1	NA	TRBD2	CASSQAGLAGGNEQFF	TGCGCCAGCAGCCAAGCAGGACTAGCGGGAGGTAATGAGCAGTTCTTC
TRBV29-1	TRBJ2-7	NA	NA	CSVETATEQYF	TGCAGCGTTGAGACAGCCACCGAGCAGTACTTC
TRBV28	TRBJ2-7	NA	TRBD2	CASSRTSGTYEQYF	TGTGCCAGCAGTCGGACTAGCGGGACCTACGAGCAGTACTTC
TRBV11-2	TRBJ1-2	NA	TRBD1	CASSPTRDRGHGYTF	TGTGCCAGCAGCCCTACCCGGGACAGGGGACATGGCTACACCTTC